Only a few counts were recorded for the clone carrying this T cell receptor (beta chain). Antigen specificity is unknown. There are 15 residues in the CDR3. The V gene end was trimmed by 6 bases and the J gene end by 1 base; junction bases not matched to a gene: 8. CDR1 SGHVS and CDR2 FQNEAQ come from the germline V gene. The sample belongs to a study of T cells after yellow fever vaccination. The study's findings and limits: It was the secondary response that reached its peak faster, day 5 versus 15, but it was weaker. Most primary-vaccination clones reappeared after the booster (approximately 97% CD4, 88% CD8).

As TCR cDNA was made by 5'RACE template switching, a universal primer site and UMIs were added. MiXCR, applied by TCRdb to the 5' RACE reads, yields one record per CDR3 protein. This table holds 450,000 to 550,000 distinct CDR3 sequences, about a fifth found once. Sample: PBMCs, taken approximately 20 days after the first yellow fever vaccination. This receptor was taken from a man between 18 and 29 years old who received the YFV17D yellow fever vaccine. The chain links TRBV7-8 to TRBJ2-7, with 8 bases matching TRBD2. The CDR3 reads CASRPRGGNSYEQYF. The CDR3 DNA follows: TGTGCCAGCAGGCCCCGGGGGGGGAATTCCTACGAGCAGTACTTC. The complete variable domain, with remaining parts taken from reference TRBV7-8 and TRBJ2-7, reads GAGVSQSPRYKVAKRGQDVALRCDPISGHVSLFWYQQALGQGPEFLTYFQNEAQLDKSGLPSDRFFAERPEGSVSTLKIQRTQQEDSAVYLCASRPRGGNSYEQYFGPGTRLTVT.